This T cell receptor (beta chain) was sequenced for a study of T cells after yellow fever vaccination. The CDR3 is made up of 11 amino acids. The germline V gene encodes CDR1 LNHDA and CDR2 SQIVND (reference sequence). V lost 11 bases and J 5 bases, leaving 12 bases between the germline ends. TCR cDNA was made by 5'RACE template switching, adding a universal primer site and UMIs. MiXCR, applied by TCRdb to the 5' RACE reads, yields one record per CDR3 protein. The repertoire holds approximately 450,000 distinct CDR3 sequences, with roughly a sixth as singletons. Concerning this clonotype: What it binds is not known.

Regarding the study as a whole: Booster samples showed a return of most primary-vaccination clones (around 96% CD4, about 87% CD8).

The sequenced sample was PBMCs, obtained before the yellow fever booster vaccination. The sequence derives from a man younger than 35 who received the YFV17D yellow fever vaccine. This rearrangement joins TRBV19 to TRBJ2-5; no clear D. CDR3 DNA: TGTGCCGTTCGAGCAAGGGAGACCCAGTACTTC. Its translation: CAVRARETQYF.